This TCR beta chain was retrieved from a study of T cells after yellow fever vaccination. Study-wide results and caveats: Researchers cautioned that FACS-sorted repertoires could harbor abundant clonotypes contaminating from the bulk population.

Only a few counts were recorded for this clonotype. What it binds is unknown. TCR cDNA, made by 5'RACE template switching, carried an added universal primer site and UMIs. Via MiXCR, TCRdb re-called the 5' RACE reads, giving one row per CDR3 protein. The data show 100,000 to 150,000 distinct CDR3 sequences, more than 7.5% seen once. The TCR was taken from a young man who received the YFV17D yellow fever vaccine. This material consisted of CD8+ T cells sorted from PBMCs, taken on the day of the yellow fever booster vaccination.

This chain's CDR3 is CASSLTGWYEQFF. CDR3 nucleotides: TGTGCCAGCAGCTTGACAGGGTGGTACGAGCAGTTCTTC. The chain couples TRBV11-1 to TRBJ2-1; TRBD1 agrees at 7 bases. CDR3 length: 13 residues. V lost 3 bases and J lost 10; bases outside the gene matches: 6. The germline V gene encodes CDR1 SGHAT and CDR2 FQDESV (reference sequence).